This entry is about one T cell receptor beta chain. The sample is drawn from a study of shared clonotypes between healthy human individuals. Measured with immunoSEQ multiplex PCR; TCRdb has only the in-frame clones, and not every one. The sample lists 1,500,000 or so clones; 98% were seen once. Germline V CDR1 and CDR2: SGHTA, FQGNSA. The CDR3 sequence is 13 residues long. V lost 2 bases, J lost 7 bases, and 11 bases lay in between. The TCR originated in a man aged 30-40 years in good health. Material: naive CD4+ T cells sorted from blood. Subset specified: CD45RA+ positively selected. This chain links TRBV7-2 with TRBJ2-5; D is uncertain. The chain's CDR3 is CASSLRVGRTQYF. The CDR3, as DNA: TGTGCCAGCAGCTTAAGGGTGGGCCGGACCCAGTACTTC.